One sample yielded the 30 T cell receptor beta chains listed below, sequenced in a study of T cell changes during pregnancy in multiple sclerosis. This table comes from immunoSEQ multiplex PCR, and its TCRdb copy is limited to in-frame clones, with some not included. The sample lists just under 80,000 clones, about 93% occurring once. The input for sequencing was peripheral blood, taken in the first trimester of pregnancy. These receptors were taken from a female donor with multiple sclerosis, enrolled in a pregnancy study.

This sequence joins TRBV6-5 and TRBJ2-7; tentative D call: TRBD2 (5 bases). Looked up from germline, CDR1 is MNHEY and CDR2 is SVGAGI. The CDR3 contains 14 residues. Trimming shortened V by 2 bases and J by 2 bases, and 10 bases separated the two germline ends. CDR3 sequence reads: CASSYGGGPYEQYF. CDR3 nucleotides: TGTGCCAGCAGTTACGGCGGAGGCCCCTACGAGCAGTACTTC.

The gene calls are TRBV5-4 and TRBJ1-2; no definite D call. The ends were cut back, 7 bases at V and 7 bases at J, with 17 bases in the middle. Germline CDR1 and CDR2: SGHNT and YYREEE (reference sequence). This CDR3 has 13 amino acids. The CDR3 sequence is CASAGRAGFGYTF. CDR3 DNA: TGTGCCAGCGCCGGACGAGCGGGGTTTGGCTACACCTTC.

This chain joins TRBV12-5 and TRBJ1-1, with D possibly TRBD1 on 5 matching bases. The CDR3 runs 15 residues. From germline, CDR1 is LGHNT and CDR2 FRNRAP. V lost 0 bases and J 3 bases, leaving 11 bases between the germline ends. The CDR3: CASGLVLGADTEAFF. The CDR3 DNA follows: TGTGCTAGTGGTTTGGTACTTGGGGCGGACACTGAAGCTTTCTTT.

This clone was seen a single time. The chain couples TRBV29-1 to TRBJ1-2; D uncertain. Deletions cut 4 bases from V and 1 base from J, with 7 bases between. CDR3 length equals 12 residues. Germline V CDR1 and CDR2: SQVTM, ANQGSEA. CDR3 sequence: CSVVESNYGYTF. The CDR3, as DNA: TGCAGCGTTGTGGAGAGTAACTATGGCTACACCTTC. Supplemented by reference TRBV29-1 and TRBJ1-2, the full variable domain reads SAVISQKPSRDICQRGTSLTIQCQVDSQVTMMFWYRQQPGQSLTLIATANQGSEATYESGFVIDKFPISRPNLTFSTLTVSNMSPEDSSIYLCSVVESNYGYTFGSGTRLTVV.

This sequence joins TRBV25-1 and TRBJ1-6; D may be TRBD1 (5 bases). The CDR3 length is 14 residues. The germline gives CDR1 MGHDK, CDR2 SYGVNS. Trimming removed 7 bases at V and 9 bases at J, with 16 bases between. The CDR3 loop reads CASTQWSGGSPLHF. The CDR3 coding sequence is TGTGCCAGCACCCAGTGGTCCGGGGGTTCACCCCTCCACTTT.

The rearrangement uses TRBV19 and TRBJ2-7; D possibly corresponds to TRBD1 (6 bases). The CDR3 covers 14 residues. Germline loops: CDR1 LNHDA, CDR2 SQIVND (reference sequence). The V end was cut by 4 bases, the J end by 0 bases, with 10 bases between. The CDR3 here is CASSRTVSSYEQYF. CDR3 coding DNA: TGTGCCAGTAGTAGGACAGTCAGCTCCTACGAGCAGTACTTC. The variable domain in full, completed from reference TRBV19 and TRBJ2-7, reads DGGITQSPKYLFRKEGQNVTLSCEQNLNHDAMYWYRQDPGQGLRLIYYSQIVNDFQKGDIAEGYSVSREKKESFPLTVTSAQKNPTAFYLCASSRTVSSYEQYFGPGTRLTVT.

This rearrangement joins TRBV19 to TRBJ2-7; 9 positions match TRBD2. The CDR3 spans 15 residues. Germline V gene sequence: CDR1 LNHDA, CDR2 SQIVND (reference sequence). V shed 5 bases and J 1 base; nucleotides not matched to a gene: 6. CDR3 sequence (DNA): TGTGCCAGTAGTCTCTATAGCGGGGGTTCCTACGAGCAGTACTTC. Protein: CASSLYSGGSYEQYF.

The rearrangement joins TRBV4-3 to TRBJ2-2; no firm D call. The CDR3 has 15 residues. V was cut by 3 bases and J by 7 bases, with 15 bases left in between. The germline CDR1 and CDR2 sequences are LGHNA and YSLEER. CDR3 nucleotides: TGCGCCAGCAGCCAGGCTGAATGGCAGGACGGGGAGCTGTTTTTT. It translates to CASSQAEWQDGELFF.

CDR3: CASKSSGSTDTQYF. The CDR3, as DNA: TGTGCCAGCAAATCTAGCGGGAGCACAGATACGCAGTATTTT. The chain combines TRBV7-2 with TRBJ2-3; 8 nucleotides align to TRBD2. The CDR3 is 14 amino acids. Germline values: CDR1 SGHTA, CDR2 FQGNSA. With V trimmed by 7 bases and J by 0 bases, 3 bases remained unmatched.

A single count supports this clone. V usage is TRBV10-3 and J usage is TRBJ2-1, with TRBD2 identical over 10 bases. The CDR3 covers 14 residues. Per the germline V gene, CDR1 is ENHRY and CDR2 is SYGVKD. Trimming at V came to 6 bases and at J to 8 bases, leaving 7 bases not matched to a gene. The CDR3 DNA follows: TGTGCCATCAGCGAGCGAGCGGGAGGGGATGAGCAGTTCTTC. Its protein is CAISERAGGDEQFF.

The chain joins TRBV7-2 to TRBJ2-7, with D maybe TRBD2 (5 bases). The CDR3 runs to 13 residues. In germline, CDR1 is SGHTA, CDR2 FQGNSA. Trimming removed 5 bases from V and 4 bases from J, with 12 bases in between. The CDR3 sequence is CASSPSPGYEQYF. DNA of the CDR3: TGTGCCAGCAGCCCCTCTCCGGGGTACGAGCAGTACTTC.

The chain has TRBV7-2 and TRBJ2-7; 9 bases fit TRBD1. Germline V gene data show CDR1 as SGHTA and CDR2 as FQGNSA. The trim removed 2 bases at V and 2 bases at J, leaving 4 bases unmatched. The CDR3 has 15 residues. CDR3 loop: CASSLSGQGPYEQYF. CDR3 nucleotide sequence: TGTGCCAGCAGCTTATCGGGACAGGGACCCTACGAGCAGTACTTC.

This chain's CDR3 is CASSVGVESSYNEQFF. CDR3 coding DNA: TGTGCCAGCAGCGTAGGGGTGGAGAGCTCCTACAATGAGCAGTTCTTC. This chain links TRBV9 with TRBJ2-1, with unresolved D. The CDR3 length is 16 residues. CDR1 is SGDLS and CDR2 is YYNGEE in the germline V gene. V lost 0 bases, J lost 0 bases, and 10 bases lay in between. Full variable domain (outside the CDR3, taken from reference TRBV9 and TRBJ2-1): DSGVTQTPKHLITATGQRVTLRCSPRSGDLSVYWYQQSLDQGLQFLIQYYNGEERAKGNILERFSAQQFPDLHSELNLSSLELGDSALYFCASSVGVESSYNEQFFGPGTRLTVL.

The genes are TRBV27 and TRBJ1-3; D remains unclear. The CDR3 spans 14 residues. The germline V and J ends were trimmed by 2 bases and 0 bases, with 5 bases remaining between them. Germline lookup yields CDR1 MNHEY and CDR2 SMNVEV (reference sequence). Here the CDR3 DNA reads TGTGCCAGCAGTTTACGAGACTCTGGAAACACCATATATTTT. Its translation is CASSLRDSGNTIYF.

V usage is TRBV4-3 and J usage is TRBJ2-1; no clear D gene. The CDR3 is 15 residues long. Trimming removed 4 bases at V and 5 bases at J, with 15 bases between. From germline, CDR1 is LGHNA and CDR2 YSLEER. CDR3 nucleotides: TGCGCCAGCAGCCGCGACTTCCGCCCTAACAATGAGCAGTTCTTC. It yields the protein CASSRDFRPNNEQFF.

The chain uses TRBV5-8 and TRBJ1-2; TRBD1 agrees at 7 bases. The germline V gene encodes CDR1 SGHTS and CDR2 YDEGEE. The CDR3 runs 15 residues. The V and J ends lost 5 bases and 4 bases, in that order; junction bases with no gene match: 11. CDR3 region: CASSPSGTATYGYTF. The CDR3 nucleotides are TGTGCCAGCAGTCCCTCCGGGACAGCCACCTATGGCTACACCTTC.

CDR3 sequence reads: CASSLAGYMVYTEAFF. Written as DNA, the CDR3 is TGTGCCAGCAGCTTAGCGGGTTACATGGTGTACACTGAAGCTTTCTTT. V usage is TRBV7-3 and J usage is TRBJ1-1; D call uncertain. The ends were cut back, 2 bases at V and 3 bases at J, with 16 bases in the middle. The germline V gene encodes CDR1 SGHTA and CDR2 FQGTGA. CDR3 length equals 16 residues.

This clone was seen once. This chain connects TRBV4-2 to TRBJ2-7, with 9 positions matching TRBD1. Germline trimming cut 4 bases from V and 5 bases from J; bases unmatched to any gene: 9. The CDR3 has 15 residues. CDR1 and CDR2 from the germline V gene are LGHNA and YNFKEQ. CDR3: CASSPTGGAAHEQYF. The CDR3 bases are TGTGCCAGCAGCCCGACAGGGGGGGCGGCCCACGAGCAGTACTTC.

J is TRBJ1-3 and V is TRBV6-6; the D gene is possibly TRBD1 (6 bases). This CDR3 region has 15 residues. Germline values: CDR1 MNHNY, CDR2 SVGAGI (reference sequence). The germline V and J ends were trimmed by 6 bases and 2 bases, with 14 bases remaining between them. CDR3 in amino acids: CASRSGDMAGNTIYF. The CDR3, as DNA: TGTGCCAGCAGGTCCGGGGACATGGCTGGAAACACCATATATTTT.

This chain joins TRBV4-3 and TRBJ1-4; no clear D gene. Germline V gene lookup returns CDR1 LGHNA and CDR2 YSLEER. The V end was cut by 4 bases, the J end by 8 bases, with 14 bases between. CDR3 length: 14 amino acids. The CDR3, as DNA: TGCGCCAGCAGCCCGAAGAGTTTGGAGGAAAAACTGTTTTTT. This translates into CASSPKSLEEKLFF.

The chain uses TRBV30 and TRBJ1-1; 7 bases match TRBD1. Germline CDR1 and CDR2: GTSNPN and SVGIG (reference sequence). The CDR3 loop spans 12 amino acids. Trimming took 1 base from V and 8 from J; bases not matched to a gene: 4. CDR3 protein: CAWSGGQLEAFF. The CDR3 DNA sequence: TGTGCCTGGAGTGGGGGACAGTTAGAAGCTTTCTTT.

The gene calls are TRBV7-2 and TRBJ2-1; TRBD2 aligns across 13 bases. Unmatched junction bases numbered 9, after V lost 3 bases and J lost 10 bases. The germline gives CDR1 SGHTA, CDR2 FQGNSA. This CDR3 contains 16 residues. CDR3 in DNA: TGTGCCAGCAGCTTTTCGACTAGCGGGGGGCGTAGAGAGCAGTTCTTC. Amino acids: CASSFSTSGGRREQFF.

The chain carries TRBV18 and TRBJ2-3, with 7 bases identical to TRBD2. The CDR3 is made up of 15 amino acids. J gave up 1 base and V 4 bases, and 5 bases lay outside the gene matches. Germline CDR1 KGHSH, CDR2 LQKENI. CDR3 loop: CASSLGTTGTDTQYF. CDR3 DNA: TGTGCCAGCTCACTTGGGACTACGGGCACAGATACGCAGTATTTT.

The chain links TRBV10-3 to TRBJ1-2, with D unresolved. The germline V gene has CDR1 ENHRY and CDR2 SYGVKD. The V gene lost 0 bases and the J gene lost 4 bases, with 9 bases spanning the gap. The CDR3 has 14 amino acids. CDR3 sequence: CAISESEGSYGYTF. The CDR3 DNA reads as TGTGCCATCAGTGAGTCGGAGGGCTCCTATGGCTACACCTTC.

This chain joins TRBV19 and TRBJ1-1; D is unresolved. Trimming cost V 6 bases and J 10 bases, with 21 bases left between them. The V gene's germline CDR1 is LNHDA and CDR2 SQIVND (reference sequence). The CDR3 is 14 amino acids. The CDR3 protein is CASRRTGSLAGAFF. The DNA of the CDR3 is TGTGCCAGTAGACGGACGGGGTCGTTGGCGGGAGCTTTCTTT.

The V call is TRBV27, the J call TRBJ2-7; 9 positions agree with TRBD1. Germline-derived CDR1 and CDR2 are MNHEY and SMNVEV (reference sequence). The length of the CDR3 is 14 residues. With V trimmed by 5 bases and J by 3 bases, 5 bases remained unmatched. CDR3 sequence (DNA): TGTGCCAGCAGTGCCGGGACAGGGAACTACGAGCAGTACTTC. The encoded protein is CASSAGTGNYEQYF.

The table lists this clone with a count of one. The CDR3 sequence is CASSLARRGGELFF. CDR3 DNA: TGTGCCAGCAGCCTGGCCCGGCGGGGCGGGGAGCTGTTTTTT. This chain links TRBV27 with TRBJ2-2; the D gene is possibly TRBD2 (6 bases). CDR1 and CDR2 (germline): MNHEY, SMNVEV (reference sequence). Deletions cut 6 bases from V and 7 bases from J, with 15 bases between. This CDR3 is built from 14 residues.

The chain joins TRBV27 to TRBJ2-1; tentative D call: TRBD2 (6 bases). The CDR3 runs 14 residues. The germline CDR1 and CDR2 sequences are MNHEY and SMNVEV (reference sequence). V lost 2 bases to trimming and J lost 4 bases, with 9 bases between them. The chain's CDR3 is CASSLKRAYNEQFF. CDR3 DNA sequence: TGTGCCAGCAGTTTAAAGCGGGCTTACAATGAGCAGTTCTTC.

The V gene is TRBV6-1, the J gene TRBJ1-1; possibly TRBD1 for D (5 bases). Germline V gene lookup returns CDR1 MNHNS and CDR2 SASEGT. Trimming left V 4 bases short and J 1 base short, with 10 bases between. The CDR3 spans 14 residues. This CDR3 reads CASSGSGWNTEAFF. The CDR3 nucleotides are TGTGCCAGCAGTGGATCAGGGTGGAACACTGAAGCTTTCTTT.

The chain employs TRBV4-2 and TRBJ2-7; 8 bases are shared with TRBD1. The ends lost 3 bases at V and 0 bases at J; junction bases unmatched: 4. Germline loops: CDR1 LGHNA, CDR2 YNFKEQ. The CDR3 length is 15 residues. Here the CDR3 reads CASSHTTGGSYEQYF. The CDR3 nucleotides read TGTGCCAGCAGCCACACCACAGGGGGCTCCTACGAGCAGTACTTC.